This note documents a single TCR beta chain sequence. The sample belongs to a study of low-dose radiotherapy and immunotherapy resistance in tumors. Study information: Cohort 2 patients were irradiated with 1 Gy every two weeks, reaching 13 Gy over 26 weeks. Nivolumab was given to patients as a 240 mg flat dose every two weeks, and ipilimumab at 1 mg/kg every six weeks. Both were delivered intravenously.

CDR1 and CDR2 from the germline V gene are SNHLY and FYNNEI. This CDR3 has 11 amino acids. Trimming shortened V by 1 base and J by 7 bases, and 4 bases separated the two germline ends. The treatment that donors received included nivolumab, ipilimumab, aspirin, low-dose cyclophosphamide and low-dose radiotherapy. Alpha- and beta-chain coverage of first-strand cDNA came from TRAV- and TRBV-specific primers. For amplifying TCRs, the PCR ran for roughly 20 cycles with Phusion, which was used together with a constant-region primer and the adapter on the V primers. TCRdb reanalysed the reads using MiXCR and keeps one entry per CDR3 protein. The data show around 13,000 distinct CDR3 sequences, approximately 70% seen once.

The receptor was derived from a human donor with advanced metastatic prostate, ovarian, gallbladder or colorectal cancer (not recorded which). This table probably holds off-target reads from a library built for another chain. The J gene is TRBJ2-5, the V gene TRBV2; D remains ambiguous. CDR3 residues: CASSEGGTQYF. CDR3 bases: TGTGCCAGCAGTGAAGGGGGGACCCAGTACTTC.